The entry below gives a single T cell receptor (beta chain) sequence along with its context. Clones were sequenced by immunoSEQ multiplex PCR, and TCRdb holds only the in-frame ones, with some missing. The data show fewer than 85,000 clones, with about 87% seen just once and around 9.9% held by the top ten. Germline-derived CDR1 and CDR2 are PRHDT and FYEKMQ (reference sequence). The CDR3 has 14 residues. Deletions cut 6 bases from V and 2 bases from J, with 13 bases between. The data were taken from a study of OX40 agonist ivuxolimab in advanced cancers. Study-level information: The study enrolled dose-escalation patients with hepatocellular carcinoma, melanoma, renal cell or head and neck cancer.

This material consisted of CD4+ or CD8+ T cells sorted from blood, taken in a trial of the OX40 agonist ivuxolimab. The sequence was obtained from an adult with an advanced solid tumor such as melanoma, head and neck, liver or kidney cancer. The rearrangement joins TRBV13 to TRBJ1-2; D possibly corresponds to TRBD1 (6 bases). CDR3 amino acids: CASRRGGANYGYTF. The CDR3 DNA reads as TGTGCCAGCAGGAGGGGGGGCGCAAACTATGGCTACACCTTC.